This TCR beta chain stems from a study of cytomegalovirus exposure and HLA in healthy donors. Deletions cut 2 bases from V and 5 bases from J, with 19 bases between. Germline CDR1 reads SGHRS; CDR2 reads YFSETQ. The CDR3 runs 16 residues. Healthy people donating bone marrow made up the donors. This PCR relied on a set of 60 Vbeta primers and 13 Jbeta primers. Repertoires were generated with immunoSEQ multiplex PCR, while TCRdb's copy carries only in-frame clones and drops some. The table records around 130,000 clones, about four fifths of them present only once. Study outcomes and limitations: As was reported, the classifier diagnosed cytomegalovirus status with high specificity and sensitivity. Being productive about 87% or about 30% of the time was typical of most TCR beta V segments in an earlier analysis. The later analysis indicated that the majority of CMV-associated TCR beta chains appeared HLA-restricted.

In the case of this clone: Antigen: not known.

The V gene is TRBV5-1, the J gene TRBJ1-2; TRBD1 might be the D (6 bases). This clonotype was sampled from a man aged 25-45 years in good health and CMV-seronegative. The sequencing sample was made of PBMCs. Here the CDR3 DNA reads TGCGCCAGCAGCTTATCTACAGGGCCAGGATCTTATGGCTACACCTTC. It is translated as CASSLSTGPGSYGYTF.